The rows below give T cell receptor beta chains drawn from one sample of a study of T cell repertoires and HLA-DP antigens. Method: immunoSEQ multiplex PCR; TCRdb's copy keeps in-frame clones and lacks some. The sample has about 120,000 clones, roughly 92% seen once; the top ten hold approximately 0.29%. These receptors are not linked to any known antigen. The sequenced material came from CD4+ T cells from PBMCs. These receptors came from a woman aged 18-30 years in good health and CMV-seronegative. The CDR3 runs from the conserved cysteine through the conserved F or W. Fields, in order: J gene, D gene, V gene, CDR3 protein, CDR3 DNA. D genes are given only for firm matches.

j_gene: TRBJ1-5
d_gene: NA
v_gene: TRBV2
CDR3aa: CASSKDSGNQPQHF
CDR3nt: TGTGCCAGCAGTAAAGACTCTGGCAATCAGCCCCAGCATTTT

j_gene: TRBJ1-3
d_gene: TRBD1
v_gene: TRBV6-5
CDR3aa: CASSYWTGAGNTIYF
CDR3nt: TGTGCCAGCAGTTACTGGACAGGGGCTGGAAACACCATATATTTT

j_gene: TRBJ2-3
d_gene: TRBD1
v_gene: TRBV6-6
CDR3aa: CASSSSRDRGTNTQYF
CDR3nt: TGTGCCAGCAGCTCCTCCCGGGACAGGGGGACGAATACGCAGTATTTT

j_gene: TRBJ2-7
d_gene: NA
v_gene: TRBV5-1
CDR3aa: CASSAQGSYEQYF
CDR3nt: TGCGCCAGCAGCGCCCAGGGGTCCTACGAGCAGTACTTC

j_gene: TRBJ2-6
d_gene: NA
v_gene: TRBV11-3
CDR3aa: CASKGPGANVLTF
CDR3nt: TGTGCCAGCAAGGGGCCTGGGGCCAACGTCCTGACTTTC

j_gene: TRBJ2-3
d_gene: TRBD1
v_gene: TRBV7-3
CDR3aa: CASSYTGQGRGTDTQYF
CDR3nt: TGTGCCAGCAGCTATACCGGACAGGGCAGGGGCACAGATACGCAGTATTTT

j_gene: TRBJ2-1
d_gene: TRBD2
v_gene: TRBV7-8
CDR3aa: CASSLSTSGSSYNEQFF
CDR3nt: TGTGCCAGCAGCTTATCGACTAGCGGGAGCTCCTACAATGAGCAGTTCTTC

j_gene: TRBJ1-1
d_gene: NA
v_gene: TRBV19
CDR3aa: CASSWAGMNTEAFF
CDR3nt: TGTGCCAGTAGTTGGGCAGGGATGAATACTGAAGCTTTCTTT

j_gene: TRBJ1-2
d_gene: TRBD1
v_gene: TRBV18
CDR3aa: CASTLAPDRGNYGYTF
CDR3nt: TGTGCCAGCACACTCGCACCGGACAGGGGGAACTATGGCTACACCTTC

j_gene: TRBJ2-1
d_gene: TRBD2
v_gene: TRBV15
CDR3aa: CATSRDRLAVYNEQFF
CDR3nt: TGTGCCACCAGCAGAGATCGGCTAGCGGTCTATAATGAGCAGTTCTTC

j_gene: TRBJ1-2
d_gene: NA
v_gene: TRBV7-2
CDR3aa: CASSPETRFNYGYTF
CDR3nt: TGTGCCAGCAGCCCAGAGACACGATTTAACTATGGCTACACCTTC

j_gene: TRBJ2-5
d_gene: NA
v_gene: TRBV6-5
CDR3aa: CASGSGTETQYF
CDR3nt: TGTGCCAGCGGATCCGGGACAGAGACCCAGTACTTC

j_gene: TRBJ2-1
d_gene: TRBD2
v_gene: TRBV7-2
CDR3aa: CASSLAGLAVYNEQFF
CDR3nt: TGTGCCAGCAGCTTAGCGGGACTAGCGGTATACAATGAGCAGTTCTTC

j_gene: TRBJ1-2
d_gene: NA
v_gene: TRBV28
CDR3aa: CASSPGGAFPNYGYTF
CDR3nt: TGTGCCAGCAGTCCCGGGGGGGCCTTTCCTAACTATGGCTACACCTTC

j_gene: TRBJ1-2
d_gene: NA
v_gene: TRBV5-1
CDR3aa: CASSPELRRIYGYTF
CDR3nt: TGCGCCAGCAGCCCGGAACTACGGAGAATCTATGGCTACACCTTC

j_gene: TRBJ1-5
d_gene: NA
v_gene: TRBV28
CDR3aa: CASSLGRAINQPQHF
CDR3nt: TGTGCCAGCAGTTTAGGGAGGGCAATCAATCAGCCCCAGCATTTT

j_gene: TRBJ2-2
d_gene: NA
v_gene: TRBV19
CDR3aa: CASSQGGIGELFF
CDR3nt: TGTGCCAGTAGTCAAGGGGGGATCGGGGAGCTGTTTTTT

j_gene: TRBJ1-2
d_gene: TRBD1
v_gene: TRBV18
CDR3aa: CASSPPGTGTYGYTF
CDR3nt: TGTGCCAGCTCACCACCGGGGACAGGAACCTATGGCTACACCTTC

j_gene: TRBJ2-5
d_gene: TRBD2
v_gene: TRBV7-9
CDR3aa: CASSIPSGAYQETQYF
CDR3nt: TGTGCCAGCAGCATACCTAGCGGAGCGTACCAAGAGACCCAGTACTTC

j_gene: TRBJ2-1
d_gene: NA
v_gene: TRBV5-1
CDR3aa: CASSLVLQGSEQFF
CDR3nt: TGCGCCAGCAGCTTGGTTCTTCAGGGATCTGAGCAGTTCTTC